The clone carrying this T cell receptor beta chain was detected a few times. Time point of the sample: blood 4 weeks post-SBRT, at nephrectomy. Treatment here: 15 Gy SBRT to primary tumor, nephrectomy 4 weeks later. The patient's renal cell carcinoma had clear cell pathology. This sample is drawn from a study of radiation and T cells in renal cell carcinoma. The V gene's germline CDR1 is SQVTM and CDR2 ANQGSEA. Trimming left V 7 bases short and J 3 bases short, with 12 bases between. The length of the CDR3 is 12 residues. This table comes from immunoSEQ multiplex PCR, and its TCRdb copy is limited to in-frame clones, with some not included. The table shows fewer than 80,000 clones, with around 78% occurring only once.

The source was blood, collected from a patient whose treatment included radiotherapy and nephrectomy. The chain has TRBV29-1 and TRBJ1-2, with D possibly TRBD1 on 5 matching bases. This receptor was obtained from a woman between 55 and 75 years old with renal cell carcinoma. CDR3 sequence: CSAEEGDYGYTF. The CDR3, as DNA: TGCAGCGCCGAGGAAGGGGACTATGGCTACACCTTC.